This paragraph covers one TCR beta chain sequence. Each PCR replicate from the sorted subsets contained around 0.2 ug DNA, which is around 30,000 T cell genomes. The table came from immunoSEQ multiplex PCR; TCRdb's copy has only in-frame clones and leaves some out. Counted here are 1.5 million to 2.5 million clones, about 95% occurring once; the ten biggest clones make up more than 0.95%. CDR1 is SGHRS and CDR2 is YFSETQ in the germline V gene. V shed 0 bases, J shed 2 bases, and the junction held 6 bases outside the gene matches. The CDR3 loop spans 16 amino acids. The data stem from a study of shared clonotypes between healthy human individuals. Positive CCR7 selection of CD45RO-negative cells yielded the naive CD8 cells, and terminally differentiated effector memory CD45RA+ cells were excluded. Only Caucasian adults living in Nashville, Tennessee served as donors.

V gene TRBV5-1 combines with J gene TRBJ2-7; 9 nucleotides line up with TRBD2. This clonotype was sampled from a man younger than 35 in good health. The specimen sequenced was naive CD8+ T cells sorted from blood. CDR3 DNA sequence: TGCGCCAGCAGCTTGGCAGGACCTAGCGGGACCTACGAGCAGTACTTC. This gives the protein CASSLAGPSGTYEQYF.